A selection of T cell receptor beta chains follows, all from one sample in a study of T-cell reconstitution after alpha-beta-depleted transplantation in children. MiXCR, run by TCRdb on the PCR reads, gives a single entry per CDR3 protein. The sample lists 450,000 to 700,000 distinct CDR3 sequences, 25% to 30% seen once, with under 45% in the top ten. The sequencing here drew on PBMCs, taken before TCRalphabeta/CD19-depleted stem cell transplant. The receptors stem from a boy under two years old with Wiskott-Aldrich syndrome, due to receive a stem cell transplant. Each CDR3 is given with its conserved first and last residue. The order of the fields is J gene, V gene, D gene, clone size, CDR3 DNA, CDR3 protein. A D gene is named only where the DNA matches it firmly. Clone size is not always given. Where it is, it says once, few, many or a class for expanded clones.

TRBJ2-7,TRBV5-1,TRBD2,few,TGCGCCAGCAGCTTGGGGGGGGGTAGCGGTTACGAGCAGTACTTC,CASSLGGGSGYEQYF
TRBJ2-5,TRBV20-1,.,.,TGCAGTGCCATCTCGACAGACCAAGAGACCCAGTACTTC,CSAISTDQETQYF
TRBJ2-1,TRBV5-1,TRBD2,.,TGCGCCCCCATCCCCTCTAGCGGGGGGTACAATGAGCAGTTCTTC,CAPIPSSGGYNEQFF
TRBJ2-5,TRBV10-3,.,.,TGTGCCATCAGTGATTTAGCCGAGACCCAGTACTTC,CAISDLAETQYF
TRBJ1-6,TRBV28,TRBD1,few,TGTGCCAGCCGTTCCCAGACAGGGTGTAATTCACCCCTCCACTTT,CASRSQTGCNSPLHF
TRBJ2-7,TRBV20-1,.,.,TGCAGTGCTAGCTCCCCGGAGGGTTTGAACTCCTACGAGCAGTACTTT,CSASSPEGLNSYEQYF
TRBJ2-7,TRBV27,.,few,TGTGCCAGCAGTGACCACAAGAGCGGAAGGATTTACGAGCAGTACTTC,CASSDHKSGRIYEQYF
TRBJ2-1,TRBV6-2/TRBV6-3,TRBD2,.,TGTGCCAGCAGTTCCTCAGCGGGAGGGGTCTACAATGAGCAGTTCTTC,CASSSSAGGVYNEQFF
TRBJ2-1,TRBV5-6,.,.,TGTGCCAGCAGCTTGGCCACTAGCCCTAACAATGAGCAGTTCTTC,CASSLATSPNNEQFF
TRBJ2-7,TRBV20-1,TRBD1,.,TGCAGTGGCGACGGACAGGGAGGCGAGCAGTACTTC,CSGDGQGGEQYF
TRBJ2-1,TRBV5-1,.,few,TGCGCCAGCAGCTTGGCCCTGGGGCGGGTATACAATGAGCAGTTCTTC,CASSLALGRVYNEQFF
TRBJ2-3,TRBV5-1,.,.,TGCGCCACCAGGAAGGGGAGTGGGAGCACAGATACGCAGTATTTT,CATRKGSGSTDTQYF
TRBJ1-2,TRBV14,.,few,TGTGCCAGCAGCCAAGTGAGTGGCAGGCCAGCCGGGTATGGCTACACCTTC,CASSQVSGRPAGYGYTF
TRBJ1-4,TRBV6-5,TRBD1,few,TGTGCCAGCAGTTACAGGACAGGGGGACTGGTTGGAGAAAAACTGTTTTTT,CASSYRTGGLVGEKLFF
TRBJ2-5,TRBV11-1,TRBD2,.,TGTGCCAGCAGCTTAACCCGACTAGCGGGAGGATTGGGAGAGACCCAGTACTTC,CASSLTRLAGGLGETQYF
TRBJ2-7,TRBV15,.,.,TGTGCCACCAGCAGACTCTACGTCGACGAGCAGTACTTC,CATSRLYVDEQYF
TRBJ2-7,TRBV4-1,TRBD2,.,TGCGCCAGCAGCCAGATACTAGCGGCCCCCTACGAGCAGTACTTC,CASSQILAAPYEQYF
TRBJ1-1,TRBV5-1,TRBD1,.,TGCGCCAGCAGCCTCGGACAGGGGATTTGGAACACTGAAGCTTTCTTT,CASSLGQGIWNTEAFF
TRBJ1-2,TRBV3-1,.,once,TGTGCCAGCAGCCCAAGGATTAACTATGGCTACACCTTC,CASSPRINYGYTF
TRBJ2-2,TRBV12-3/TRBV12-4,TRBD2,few,TGTGCCAGCAATCTGGCGGGAGGGGGCGGGGAGCTGTTTTTT,CASNLAGGGGELFF
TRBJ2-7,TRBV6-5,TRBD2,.,TGTGCCAGCAGTCCCTCGGGACTAGCGGCTAATATTTACTACGAGCAGTACTTC,CASSPSGLAANIYYEQYF
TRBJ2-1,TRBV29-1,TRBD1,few,TGCAGCGTTCGCATGGTGGGGACAGTGTGGCACAATGAGCAGTTCTTC,CSVRMVGTVWHNEQFF
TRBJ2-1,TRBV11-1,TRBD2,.,TGTGCCAGCAGCTTAGGGTTGTCTAGCGGGGAAAACTACAATGAGCAGTTCTTC,CASSLGLSSGENYNEQFF
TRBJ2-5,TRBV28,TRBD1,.,TGTGCCAGCAGTTCCTCCAGGGGGCAAGAGACCCAGTACTTC,CASSSSRGQETQYF